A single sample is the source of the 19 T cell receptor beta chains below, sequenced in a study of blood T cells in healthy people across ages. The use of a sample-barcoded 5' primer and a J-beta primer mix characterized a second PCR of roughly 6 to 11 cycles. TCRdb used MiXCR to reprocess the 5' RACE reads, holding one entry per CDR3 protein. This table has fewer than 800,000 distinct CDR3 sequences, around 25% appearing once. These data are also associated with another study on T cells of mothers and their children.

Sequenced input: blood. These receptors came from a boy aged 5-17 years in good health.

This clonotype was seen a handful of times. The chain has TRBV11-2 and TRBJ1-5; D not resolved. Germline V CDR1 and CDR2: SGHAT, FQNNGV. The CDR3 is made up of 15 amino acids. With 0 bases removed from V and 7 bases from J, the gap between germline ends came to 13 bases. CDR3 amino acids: CASSLDPGRNQPQHF. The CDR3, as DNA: TGTGCCAGCAGCTTAGATCCGGGTAGGAACCAGCCCCAGCATTTT.

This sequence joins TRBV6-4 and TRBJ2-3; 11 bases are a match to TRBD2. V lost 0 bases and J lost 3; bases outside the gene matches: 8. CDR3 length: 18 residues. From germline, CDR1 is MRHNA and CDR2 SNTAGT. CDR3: CASSDSPLAGGPTDTQYF. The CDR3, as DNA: TGTGCCAGCAGTGACTCTCCCCTAGCGGGAGGACCTACAGATACGCAGTATTTT.

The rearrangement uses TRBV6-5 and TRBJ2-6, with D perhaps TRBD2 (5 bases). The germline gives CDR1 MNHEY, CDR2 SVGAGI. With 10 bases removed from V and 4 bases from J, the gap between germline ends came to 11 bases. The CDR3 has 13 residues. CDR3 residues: CATVAPGANVLTF. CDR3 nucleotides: TGTGCCACCGTAGCGCCCGGGGCCAACGTCCTGACTTTC.

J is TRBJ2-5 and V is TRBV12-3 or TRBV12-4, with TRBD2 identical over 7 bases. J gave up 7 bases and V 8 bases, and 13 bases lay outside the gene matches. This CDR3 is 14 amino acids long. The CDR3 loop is CASRPGGELRTQYF. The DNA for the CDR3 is TGTGCCAGCCGGCCGGGGGGAGAGTTGAGGACCCAGTACTTC.

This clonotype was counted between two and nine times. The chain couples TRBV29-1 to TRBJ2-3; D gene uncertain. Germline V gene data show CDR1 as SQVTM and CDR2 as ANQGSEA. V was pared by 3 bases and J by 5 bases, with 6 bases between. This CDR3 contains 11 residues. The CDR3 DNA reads TGCAGCGTTGACCTTTTAGATACGCAGTATTTT. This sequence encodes CSVDLLDTQYF.

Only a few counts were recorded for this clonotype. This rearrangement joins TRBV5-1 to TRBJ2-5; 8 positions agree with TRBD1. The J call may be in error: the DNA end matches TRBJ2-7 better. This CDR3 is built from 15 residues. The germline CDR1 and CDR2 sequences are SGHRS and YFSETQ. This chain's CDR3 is CASSFGQGISYEQYF. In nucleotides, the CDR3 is TGCGCCAGCAGCTTCGGACAGGGCATCTCCTACGAGCAGTACTTC.

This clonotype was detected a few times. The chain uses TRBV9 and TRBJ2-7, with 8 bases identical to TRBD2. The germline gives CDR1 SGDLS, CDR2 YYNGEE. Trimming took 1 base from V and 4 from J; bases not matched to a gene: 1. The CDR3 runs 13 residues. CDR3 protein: CASSVRGGYEQYF. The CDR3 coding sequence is TGTGCCAGCAGCGTACGGGGGGGGTACGAGCAGTACTTC.

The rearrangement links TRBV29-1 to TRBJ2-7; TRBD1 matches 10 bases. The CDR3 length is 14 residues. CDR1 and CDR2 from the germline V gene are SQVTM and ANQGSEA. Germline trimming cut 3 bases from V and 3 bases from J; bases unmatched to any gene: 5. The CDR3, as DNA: TGCAGCGTTGATAGTCGGGACAGGGGCTACGAGCAGTACTTC. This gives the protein CSVDSRDRGYEQYF.

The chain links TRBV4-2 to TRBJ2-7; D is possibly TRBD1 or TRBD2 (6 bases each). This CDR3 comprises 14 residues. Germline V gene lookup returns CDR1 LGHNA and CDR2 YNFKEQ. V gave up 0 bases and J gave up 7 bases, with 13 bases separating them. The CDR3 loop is CASSQDPQGGEQYF. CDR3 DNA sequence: TGTGCCAGCAGCCAAGATCCACAGGGAGGAGAGCAGTACTTC.

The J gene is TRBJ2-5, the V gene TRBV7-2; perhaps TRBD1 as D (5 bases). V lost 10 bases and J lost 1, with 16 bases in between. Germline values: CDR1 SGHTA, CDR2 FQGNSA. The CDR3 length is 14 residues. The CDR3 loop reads CANRRASAQETQYF. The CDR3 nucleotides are TGTGCCAACCGCAGGGCGAGCGCCCAAGAGACCCAGTACTTC. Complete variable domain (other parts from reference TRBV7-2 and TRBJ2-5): GAGVSQSPSNKVTEKGKDVELRCDPISGHTALYWYRQSLGQGLEFLIYFQGNSAPDKSGLPSDRFSAERTGGSVSTLTIQRTQQEDSAVYLCANRRASAQETQYFGPGTRLLVL.

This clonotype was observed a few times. The CDR3 sequence is CASSGGGSYNEQFF. CDR3 DNA sequence: TGTGCCAGCAGCGGGGGGGGATCCTACAATGAGCAGTTCTTC. The V call is TRBV28, the J call TRBJ2-1; 8 positions match TRBD2. The CDR3 covers 14 residues. V gave up 6 bases and J gave up 1 base; unmatched junction bases: 2. Per the germline V gene, CDR1 is MDHEN and CDR2 is SYDVKM.

CDR3 sequence reads: CASVTPGRRLNTEAFF. As DNA, the CDR3 is TGTGCCAGCGTTACTCCGGGACGGAGATTGAACACTGAAGCTTTCTTT. The rearrangement joins TRBV6-5 to TRBJ1-1; maybe TRBD1 (5 bases). CDR3 length: 16 residues. Trimming pared 8 bases from V and 0 bases from J, leaving 19 bases between. Germline-derived CDR1 and CDR2 are MNHEY and SVGAGI.

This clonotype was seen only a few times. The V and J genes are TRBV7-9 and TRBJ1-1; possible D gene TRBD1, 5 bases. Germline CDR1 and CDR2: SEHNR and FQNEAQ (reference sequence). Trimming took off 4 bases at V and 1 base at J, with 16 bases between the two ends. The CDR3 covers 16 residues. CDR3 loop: CASSSTRGSGNTEAFF. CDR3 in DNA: TGTGCCAGCAGCTCGACGAGGGGTTCAGGGAACACTGAAGCTTTCTTT.

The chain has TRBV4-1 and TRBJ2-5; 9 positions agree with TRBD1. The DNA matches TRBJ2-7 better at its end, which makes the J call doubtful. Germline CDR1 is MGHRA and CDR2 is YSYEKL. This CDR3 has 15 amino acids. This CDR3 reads CASSETGGAYYEQYF. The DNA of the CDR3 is TGCGCCAGCAGTGAAACAGGGGGCGCATACTACGAGCAGTACTTC.

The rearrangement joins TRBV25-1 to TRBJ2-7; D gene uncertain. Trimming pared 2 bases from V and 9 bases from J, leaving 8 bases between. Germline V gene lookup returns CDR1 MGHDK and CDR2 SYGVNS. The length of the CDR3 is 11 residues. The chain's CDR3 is CASSEGYGQYF. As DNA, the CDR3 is TGTGCCAGCAGTGAAGGGTATGGGCAGTACTTC.

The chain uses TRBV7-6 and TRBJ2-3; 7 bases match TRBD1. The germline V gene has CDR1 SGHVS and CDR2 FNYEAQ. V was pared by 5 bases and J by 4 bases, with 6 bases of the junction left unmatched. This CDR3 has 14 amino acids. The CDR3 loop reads CASSITGAPDTQYF. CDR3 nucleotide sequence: TGTGCCAGCAGCATCACAGGGGCCCCAGATACGCAGTATTTT.

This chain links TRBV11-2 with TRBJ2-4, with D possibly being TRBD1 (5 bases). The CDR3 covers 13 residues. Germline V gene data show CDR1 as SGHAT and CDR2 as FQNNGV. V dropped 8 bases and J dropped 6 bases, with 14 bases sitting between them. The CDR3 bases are TGTGCCAGCTCCAGGGATGGATTAAACATTCAGTACTTC. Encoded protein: CASSRDGLNIQYF.

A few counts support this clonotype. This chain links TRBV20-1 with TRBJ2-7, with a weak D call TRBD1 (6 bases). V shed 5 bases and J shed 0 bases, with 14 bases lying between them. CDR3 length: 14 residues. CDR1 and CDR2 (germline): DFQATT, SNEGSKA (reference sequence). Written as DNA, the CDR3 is TGCAGTGCTGAGACAGGAGATAACTCCTACGAGCAGTACTTC. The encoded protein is CSAETGDNSYEQYF.

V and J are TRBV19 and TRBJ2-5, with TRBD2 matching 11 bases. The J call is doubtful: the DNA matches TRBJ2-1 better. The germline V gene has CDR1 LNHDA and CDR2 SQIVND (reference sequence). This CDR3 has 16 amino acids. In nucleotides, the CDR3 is TGTGCCAGTACTACCACCCCGGGACTAGCGGTCAATGAGCAGTTCTTC. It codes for CASTTTPGLAVNEQFF.